These 6 T cell receptor beta chains were sequenced from one sample in a study of T cell responses to AZD1222 COVID-19 vaccine. Repertoires were generated with immunoSEQ multiplex PCR, while TCRdb's copy carries only in-frame clones and drops some. The sample shows 150,000 to 160,000 clones, around 90% of them seen only once. Specimen: peripheral blood, collected on day 0 of AZD1222 vaccination. These receptors came from an adult in good health.

This clone has just one count. The CDR3 reads CASSQLAGSGYNEQFF. The DNA of the CDR3 is TGCGCCAGCAGCCAATTGGCGGGGTCCGGTTACAATGAGCAGTTCTTC. The gene calls are TRBV4-3 and TRBJ2-1; perhaps TRBD2 as D (6 bases). Looked up from germline, CDR1 is LGHNA and CDR2 is YSLEER. CDR3 size: 16 residues. V gave up 2 bases and J gave up 4 bases, with 15 bases separating them.

The V gene is TRBV6-2 or TRBV6-3, the J gene TRBJ2-3, with 9 bases identical to TRBD2. V lost 5 bases to trimming and J lost 0 bases; unmatched junction nucleotides: 3. Germline V gives CDR1 MNHEY, CDR2 SVGEGT. The CDR3 has 15 amino acids. The CDR3 sequence: CASSQTSGSTDTQYF. In nucleotides, the CDR3 is TGTGCCAGCAGTCAGACTAGCGGAAGCACAGATACGCAGTATTTT.

The chain recombines TRBV7-8 with TRBJ1-1; no clear D. CDR1 and CDR2 from the germline V gene are SGHVS and FQNEAQ. The CDR3 consists of 15 residues. The V end lost 3 bases, the J end lost 1 base, and 12 bases lay between the germline ends. The CDR3 coding sequence is TGTGCCAGCAGCTTGATGACAAGAGGGAACACTGAAGCTTTCTTT. Translation gives CASSLMTRGNTEAFF.

The chain joins TRBV29-1 to TRBJ1-2; possibly TRBD1 for D (6 bases). The CDR3 spans 12 residues. Trimming removed 6 bases at V and 7 bases at J, with 15 bases between. Per the germline V gene, CDR1 is SQVTM and CDR2 is ANQGSEA. The CDR3 protein is CSVGGQRVGYTF. The CDR3 nucleotides are TGCAGCGTAGGAGGACAGAGAGTTGGCTACACCTTC.

This clone was seen once. The chain combines TRBV29-1 with TRBJ2-7, with unresolved D. Per germline, CDR1 SQVTM and CDR2 ANQGSEA. This CDR3 is built from 13 residues. V was cut by 4 bases and J by 6 bases, with 16 bases left in between. The CDR3 sequence: CSVVGSYISEQYF. DNA for the CDR3: TGCAGCGTTGTAGGCAGCTATATCAGCGAGCAGTACTTC.

The chain uses TRBV27 and TRBJ1-4; tentatively, D is TRBD1 (5 bases). CDR3 length equals 14 residues. V was pared by 3 bases and J by 5 bases, with 10 bases between. Germline values: CDR1 MNHEY, CDR2 SMNVEV (reference sequence). The CDR3 region has the DNA TGTGCCAGCAGTTTTTGGGGGGAAAATGAAAAACTGTTTTTT. It codes for CASSFWGENEKLFF.